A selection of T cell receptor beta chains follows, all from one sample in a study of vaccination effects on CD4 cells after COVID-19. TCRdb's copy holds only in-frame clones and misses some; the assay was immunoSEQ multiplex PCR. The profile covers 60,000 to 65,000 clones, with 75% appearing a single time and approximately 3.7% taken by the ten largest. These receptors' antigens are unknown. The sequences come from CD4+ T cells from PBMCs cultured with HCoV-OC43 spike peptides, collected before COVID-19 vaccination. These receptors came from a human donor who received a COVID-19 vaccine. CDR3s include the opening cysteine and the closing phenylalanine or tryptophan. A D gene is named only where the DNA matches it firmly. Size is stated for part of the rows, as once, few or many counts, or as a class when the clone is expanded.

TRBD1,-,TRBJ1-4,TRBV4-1,CASSQGAGGNEKLFF,TGCGCCAGCAGCCAAGGGGCAGGGGGGAATGAAAAACTGTTTTTT
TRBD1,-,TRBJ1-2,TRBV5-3,CARINGRTGNFFLYGYTF,TGTGCCAGAATCAATGGAAGGACAGGGAATTTTTTTTTGTATGGCTACACCTTC
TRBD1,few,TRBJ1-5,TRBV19,CASTTGTVNQPQHF,TGTGCCAGTACCACCGGGACAGTCAATCAGCCCCAGCATTTT
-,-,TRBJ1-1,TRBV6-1,CASSEGQLNTEAFF,TGTGCCAGCAGTGAGGGGCAGCTGAACACTGAAGCTTTCTTT
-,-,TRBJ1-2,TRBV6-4,CASRLAEGPNYGYTF,TGTGCCAGCAGACTTGCGGAGGGGCCCAACTATGGCTACACCTTC
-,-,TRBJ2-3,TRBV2,CASSDSGYTDTQYF,TGTGCCAGCAGTGACTCGGGGTACACAGATACGCAGTATTTT
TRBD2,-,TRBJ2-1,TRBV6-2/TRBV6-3,CASSYAVDGLAGGWNEQFF,TGTGCCAGCAGTTACGCGGTCGACGGACTAGCGGGGGGGTGGAATGAGCAGTTCTTC
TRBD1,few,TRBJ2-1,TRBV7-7,CASSLGQGPPREQFF,TGTGCCAGCAGCTTAGGACAGGGGCCCCCTCGAGAGCAGTTCTTC
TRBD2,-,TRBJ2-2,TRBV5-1,CASSSSGGAAGELFF,TGCGCCAGCAGCTCCAGCGGGGGGGCCGCCGGGGAGCTGTTTTTT
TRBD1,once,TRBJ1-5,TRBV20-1,CSASVGTGGANQPQHF,TGCAGTGCTAGTGTTGGGACAGGGGGGGCGAATCAGCCCCAGCATTTT
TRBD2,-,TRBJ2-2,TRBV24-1,CATSVSGGKDTGELFF,TGTGCCACCAGTGTCAGCGGGGGGAAGGACACCGGGGAGCTGTTTTTT
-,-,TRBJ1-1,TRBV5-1,CASSLGGSMNTEAFF,TGCGCCAGCAGCTTGGGGGGATCTATGAACACTGAAGCTTTCTTT
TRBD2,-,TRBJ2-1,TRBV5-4,CASSLETSGTIGGQFF,TGTGCCAGCAGCCTCGAGACTAGCGGAACAATTGGGGGGCAGTTCTTC
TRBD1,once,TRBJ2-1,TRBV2,CASRGDSDNEQFF,TGTGCCAGCAGGGGGGACAGTGACAATGAGCAGTTCTTC
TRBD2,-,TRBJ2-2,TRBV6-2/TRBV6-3,CASSYGGGTGELFF,TGTGCCAGCAGTTACGGCGGGGGGACCGGGGAGCTGTTTTTT
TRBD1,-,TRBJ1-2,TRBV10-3,CAISDTGTGDYGYTF,TGTGCCATCAGTGATACCGGGACAGGGGACTATGGCTACACCTTC
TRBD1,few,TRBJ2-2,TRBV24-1,CATSDRGQVNGELFF,TGTGCCACCAGTGACCGGGGACAGGTGAACGGGGAGCTGTTTTTT
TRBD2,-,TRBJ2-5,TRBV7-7,CASSRGGRQETQYF,TGTGCCAGCAGCCGGGGGGGCAGGCAAGAGACCCAGTACTTC
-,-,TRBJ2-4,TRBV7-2,CASSPGRADYQYF,TGTGCCAGCAGCCCCGGACGCGCGGACTATCAGTACTTC
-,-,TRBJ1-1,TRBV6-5,CASSSGIFNTEAFF,TGTGCCAGCAGCTCAGGGATTTTCAACACTGAAGCTTTCTTT
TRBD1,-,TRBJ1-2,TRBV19,CASSPPDRVGYGYTF,TGTGCCAGTAGTCCCCCCGACAGGGTTGGCTATGGCTACACCTTC
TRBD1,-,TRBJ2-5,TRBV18,CASSLTPGQAEETQYF,TGTGCCAGCTCACTGACTCCGGGACAGGCGGAGGAGACCCAGTACTTC
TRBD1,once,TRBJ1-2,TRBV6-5,CASSRDSLSYTF,TGTGCCAGCAGCCGGGACAGCCTGAGCTACACCTTC
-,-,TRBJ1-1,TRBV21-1,CASSTLPGGENTEAFF,TGTGCCAGCAGCACCCTACCAGGGGGTGAGAACACTGAAGCTTTCTTT
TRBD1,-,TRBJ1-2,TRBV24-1,CATSDGTGNGYTF,TGTGCCACCAGTGATGGGACAGGGAATGGCTACACCTTC
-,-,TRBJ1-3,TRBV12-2,CASRFKGAVSSGNTIYF,TGTGCAAGTCGCTTTAAAGGAGCCGTAAGCTCTGGAAACACCATATATTTT
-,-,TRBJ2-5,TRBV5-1,CASSWGPQETQYF,TGCGCCAGCAGCTGGGGACCGCAAGAGACCCAGTACTTC
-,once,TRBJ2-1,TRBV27,CASSLMGRGPYNEQFF,TGTGCCAGCAGTTTAATGGGGCGGGGGCCCTACAATGAGCAGTTCTTC
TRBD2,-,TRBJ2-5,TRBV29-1,CSGGIAGVQETQYF,TGCAGCGGGGGGATAGCGGGGGTACAAGAGACCCAGTACTTC
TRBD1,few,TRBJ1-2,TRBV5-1,CASSLSGTGYGYTF,TGCGCCAGCAGCTTGTCCGGGACAGGGTATGGCTACACCTTC
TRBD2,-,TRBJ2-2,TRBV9,CASTRLAVNTGELFF,TGTGCCAGCACCCGACTAGCGGTGAACACCGGGGAGCTGTTTTTT
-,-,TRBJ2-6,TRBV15,CATSTQGSGANVLTF,TGTGCCACCAGCACACAGGGTTCTGGGGCCAACGTCCTGACTTTC
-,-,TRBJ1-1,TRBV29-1,CSALNGRNTEAFF,TGCAGCGCCTTAAACGGACGGAACACTGAAGCTTTCTTT
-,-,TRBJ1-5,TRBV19,CASSIDRRVGQPQHF,TGTGCCAGTAGTATAGATCGCCGGGTTGGTCAGCCCCAGCATTTT
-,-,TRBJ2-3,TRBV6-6,CASSGAWDTQYF,TGTGCCAGCAGTGGGGCATGGGATACGCAGTATTTT
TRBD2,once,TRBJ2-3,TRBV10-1,CASSESLGLATDTQYF,TGCGCCAGCAGTGAGAGCCTTGGACTAGCCACAGATACGCAGTATTTT
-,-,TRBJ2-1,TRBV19,CASSKEFRSSYNEQFF,TGTGCCAGTAGTAAGGAGTTCCGAAGCTCCTACAATGAGCAGTTCTTC
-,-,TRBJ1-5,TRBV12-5,CASGLVLGREGNQPQHF,TGTGCTAGTGGTTTGGTACTGGGCCGAGAAGGCAATCAGCCCCAGCATTTT
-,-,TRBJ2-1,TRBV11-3,CASSLGVGYNEQFF,TGTGCCAGCAGCTTAGGGGTCGGGTACAATGAGCAGTTCTTC
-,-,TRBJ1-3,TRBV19,CASSRGAAGNTIYF,TGTGCCAGTAGTCGGGGGGCAGCCGGAAACACCATATATTTT
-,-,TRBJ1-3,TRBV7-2,CASSLNSGNTIYF,TGTGCCAGCAGCTTAAATTCGGGAAACACCATATATTTT
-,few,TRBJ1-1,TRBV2,CASSARRLNTEAFF,TGTGCCAGCAGTGCAAGGAGGTTGAACACTGAAGCTTTCTTT
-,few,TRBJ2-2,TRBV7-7,CASSQVSQGTGELFF,TGTGCCAGCAGTCAAGTTTCACAGGGAACCGGGGAGCTGTTTTTT
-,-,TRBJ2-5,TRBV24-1,CATSDTEVQETQYF,TGTGCCACCAGTGATACAGAGGTCCAAGAGACCCAGTACTTC
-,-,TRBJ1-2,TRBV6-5,CASWEGGSNYGYTF,TGTGCCAGCTGGGAGGGGGGATCAAACTATGGCTACACCTTC
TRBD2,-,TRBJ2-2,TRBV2,CASRPGLAGPNTGELFF,TGTGCCAGCAGACCGGGACTAGCGGGGCCGAACACCGGGGAGCTGTTTTTT
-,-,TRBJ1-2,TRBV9,CASRSGGDGYTF,TGTGCCAGCAGGTCTGGAGGGGATGGCTACACCTTC
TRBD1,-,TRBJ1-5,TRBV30,CAWSIQGAWNQPQHF,TGTGCCTGGAGCATTCAGGGGGCTTGGAATCAGCCCCAGCATTTT
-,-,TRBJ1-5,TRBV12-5,CASGTGRNNQPQHF,TGTGCTAGTGGAACGGGACGGAACAATCAGCCCCAGCATTTT
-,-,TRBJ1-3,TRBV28,CASSSRGDTIYF,TGTGCCAGCAGCTCCAGAGGAGACACCATATATTTT
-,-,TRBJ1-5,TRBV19,CASSREDTNNQPQHF,TGTGCCAGTAGTAGAGAGGACACCAACAATCAGCCCCAGCATTTT
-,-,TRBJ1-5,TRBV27,CASRPAPGRWINQPQHF,TGTGCCAGCAGACCCGCTCCGGGACGGTGGATCAATCAGCCCCAGCATTTT